This T cell receptor beta chain was identified during a study of CD8+ T cells in alopecia areata. Study-wide findings and caveats: Higher clonality was seen in lesional scalp than in normal scalp, especially in alopecia totalis/universalis. In scalp samples, resident alphabeta T cells of normal skin are also sequenced. Although TCR sharing was seen in mice, sharing across patients was less clear, possibly for HLA-related reasons.

Extracted RNA was reverse transcribed, and the resulting cDNA served as sequencing template. This table comes from immunoSEQ multiplex PCR, and its TCRdb copy is limited to in-frame clones, with some not included. The sample carries around 190,000 clones, 56% recorded once. This CDR3 has 14 residues. The J segment lost 5 bases and the V segment lost 4 bases, leaving 9 bases of the junction unmatched. Germline V gene lookup returns CDR1 GTSNPN and CDR2 SVGIG (reference sequence). PBMC-derived CD4+ and CD8+ T cells were sorted. Concerning this clone: No antigen is known for it.

This TCR derives from a human donor in good health. Sequencing was carried out using CD8+ T cells sorted from blood. This chain uses TRBV30 with TRBJ2-7; TRBD1 matches 9 bases. Here the CDR3 DNA reads TGTGCCTGGATGGTAGGACAGGGGACCGACGAGCAGTACTTC. This sequence encodes CAWMVGQGTDEQYF.